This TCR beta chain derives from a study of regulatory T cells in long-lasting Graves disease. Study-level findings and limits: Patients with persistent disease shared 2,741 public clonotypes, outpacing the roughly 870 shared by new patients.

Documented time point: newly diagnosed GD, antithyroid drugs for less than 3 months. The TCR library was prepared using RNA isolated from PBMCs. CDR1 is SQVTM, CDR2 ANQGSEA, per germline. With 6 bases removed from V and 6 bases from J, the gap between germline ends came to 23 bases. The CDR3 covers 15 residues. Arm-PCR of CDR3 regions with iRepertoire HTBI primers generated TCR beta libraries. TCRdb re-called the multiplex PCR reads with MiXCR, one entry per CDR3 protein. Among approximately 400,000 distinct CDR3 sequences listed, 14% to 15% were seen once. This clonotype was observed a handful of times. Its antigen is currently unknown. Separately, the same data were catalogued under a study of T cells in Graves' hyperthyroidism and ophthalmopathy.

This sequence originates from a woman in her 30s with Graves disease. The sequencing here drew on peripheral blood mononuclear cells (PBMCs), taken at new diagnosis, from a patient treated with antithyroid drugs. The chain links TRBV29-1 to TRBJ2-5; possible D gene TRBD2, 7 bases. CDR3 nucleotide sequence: TGCAGCGTCCGTTCGGGGGCTAGCGGTCTTCAGACCCAGTACTTC. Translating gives CSVRSGASGLQTQYF.